Below, one T cell receptor (beta chain) is given with its context. The antigen it recognizes is unknown. Nothing much larger sits one base from this clone, and base qualities are not available. Related bone marrow donors provided peripheral blood samples on the day of marrow donation. Mononuclear cells from peripheral blood and bone marrow were separated by Ficoll-Hypaque density centrifugation and then cryopreserved. The V end gives up 5 bases and the J end 4 bases, leaving 16 bases in the junction not matched to a gene. The CDR3, cysteine through phenylalanine, is 17 amino acids long. The DNA shown is the 51-base CDR3, in frame from base 1. The germline V gene yields MGHDK for CDR1 and SYGVNS for CDR2. The data belong to a study of T cells after posttransplantation cyclophosphamide (dated by TCRdb to the mid-2010s). Looking at the study overall: The study tracked T cell repertoire reconstitution by TRB sequencing after myeloablative bone marrow transplantation using posttransplantation cyclophosphamide as GVHD prophylaxis. Because TRA and TRB clonality were tightly correlated in several samples, subsequent TCR analyses were focused on TRB only. Public TRB sequences were queried against a database of over 3,600 sequences associated with responses to pathogens, tumor antigens, self-antigens and alloantigens. Antigen receptor sequencing was done on samples from 35 to 40 PTCy-treated patients and from around 15 related bone marrow donors of those patients. Up to 3 additional blood samples from 2 to 5.2 years after transplant were also TRB-sequenced in 3 patients, as was pretransplant blood from several patients. Blood from all 35 or so PTCy patients with 1-year posttransplant specimens was subjected to TRB sequencing. General study outcomes and caveats: The TRB repertoires of T cells infiltrating skin or GI tract showed only limited overlap with the TRB repertoires of T cells in blood. Donor-recipient similarity was low at 1-2 months but rose over the first year, and later blood repertoires were often dominated by donor CD8+ memory clones. Across the 35 to 45 patients, TRB clonality was highly associated with recipient CMV seropositivity and CMV reactivation, and diversity with PTCy was similar to that in the CNI/methotrexate controls.

Genomic DNA was the input for TRB sequencing, which was run either with the immunoSEQ assay at survey resolution or with the hsTCRB kit. Regarding the original processing steps: The immunoSEQ software was used for initial read processing, and the LymphoSeq R package was used for repertoire analyses. For each TRB dataset, clonality was calculated as 1 minus normalized Shannon entropy, and the Gini coefficient was computed as well. Phenotypes of unsorted samples were inferred by mapping TRB sequences from sorted subsets of the recipient or donor onto the same recipient's unsorted samples. In its TCRdb copy, this immuneACCESS table keeps in-frame sequences only and misses some clones. Where compared with another copy, unresolved V genes explain less than half of these, and the others have no known cause. The V and J calls and the clone size are those of that table, but D and trimming were determined from the DNA. For this sample the table reports approximately 30,000 clones, with no clone seen just once. The top ten clones comprise roughly 6.7% of the sample.

The sequence derives from a woman between 45 and 60 years old in good health and a related stem cell transplant donor. In this chain, TRBV25-1 is recombined with TRBJ1-1; TRBD1 matches 7 bases in the middle. Sequencing was carried out using PBMCs. The bases read TGTGCCAGCAGTCCCCTCGTGAAGGACAGGTACATCACTGAAGCTTTCTTT. This is translated as CASSPLVKDRYITEAFF.